These T cell receptor beta chains were read from a single sample in a study of T cells in Graves' hyperthyroidism and ophthalmopathy. MiXCR was run by TCRdb on the multiplex PCR reads, yielding one entry per CDR3 protein. The table shows some 360,000 distinct CDR3 sequences, with approximately 13% occurring only once. Sequencing used blood. Source of these receptors: a woman in her fifties or sixties with Graves' hyperthyroidism. CDR3s include the opening cysteine and the closing phenylalanine or tryptophan. A D gene is named only where the DNA matches it firmly. Clone size is not always given. Where it is, it says once, few, many or a class for expanded clones.

CDR3	DNA	V	D	J	size
CASSSHKGWTTEAFF	TGTGCCAGCAGTAGCCATAAGGGGTGGACGACTGAAGCTTTCTTT	TRBV6-1	NA	TRBJ1-1	NA
CASSVGTGDTGELFF	TGCGCCAGCAGCGTAGGGACAGGGGACACCGGGGAGCTGTTTTTT	TRBV5-1	TRBD1	TRBJ2-2	NA
CASSATAARNEKLFF	TGCGCCAGCAGCGCAACAGCCGCTCGTAATGAAAAACTGTTTTTT	TRBV5-1	NA	TRBJ1-4	many
CASSPPGDFRYEQYF	TGTGCCAGCAGTCCACCCGGGGACTTTCGATACGAGCAGTACTTC	TRBV28	NA	TRBJ2-7	few
CASSGVAGGPDTQYF	TGTGCCAGCAGTGGGGTAGCGGGAGGGCCAGATACGCAGTATTTT	TRBV6-1	TRBD2	TRBJ2-3	many
CASSEVEQDSLQETQYF	TGTGCCAGCAGTGAAGTAGAACAAGACAGTCTCCAAGAGACCCAGTACTTC	TRBV2	NA	TRBJ2-5	many
CASKPDSRPLEQFF	TGTGCCAGCAAGCCGGACTCTAGGCCCCTCGAGCAGTTCTTC	TRBV6-1	NA	TRBJ2-1	many
CSARDQSGWNTGELFF	TGCAGTGCTAGAGATCAATCAGGGTGGAACACCGGGGAGCTGTTTTTT	TRBV20-1	NA	TRBJ2-2	many
CASSPGGRAPEQYF	TGTGCCAGCTCACCCGGCGGGAGGGCTCCCGAGCAGTACTTC	TRBV18	TRBD2	TRBJ2-7	many
CAARASWTDTQYF	TGTGCCGCTAGGGCTAGCTGGACAGATACGCAGTATTTT	TRBV12-3/TRBV12-4	NA	TRBJ2-3	NA
CASSQEGWRGTAYNEQFF	TGTGCCAGCAGCCAAGAGGGGTGGCGGGGTACCGCCTACAATGAGCAGTTCTTC	TRBV14	NA	TRBJ2-1	few
CASSDQGWTSYEQYF	TGTGCCAGCAGTGATCAGGGGTGGACCTCTTACGAGCAGTACTTC	TRBV6-1	NA	TRBJ2-7	many
CSASIGAGAGNQPQHF	TGCAGTGCTAGTATAGGGGCAGGGGCTGGCAATCAGCCCCAGCATTTT	TRBV20-1	NA	TRBJ1-5	NA
CSASLLAGGQFF	TGCAGTGCTAGCCTCCTAGCGGGAGGGCAGTTCTTC	TRBV20-1	TRBD2	TRBJ2-1	many
CASSLSGVYSNQPQHF	TGTGCCAGCAGCTTATCCGGGGTCTATAGCAATCAGCCCCAGCATTTT	TRBV7-8	NA	TRBJ1-5	few
CASSVSGGNNEQFF	TGTGCCAGCAGCGTTAGCGGGGGAAACAATGAGCAGTTCTTC	TRBV5-4	TRBD2	TRBJ2-1	few
CASSLTLTDRGVSPLHF	TGTGCCAGCAGCTTAACATTGACGGACAGGGGTGTTTCACCCCTCCACTTT	TRBV7-9	TRBD1	TRBJ1-6	few
CASSGSGRASYNEQFF	TGTGCCAGCAGCGGAAGCGGGAGGGCAAGCTACAATGAGCAGTTCTTC	TRBV7-3	TRBD2	TRBJ2-1	many
CAISGGPGTSTGELFF	TGTGCCATCAGTGGGGGCCCCGGGACTAGTACCGGGGAGCTGTTTTTT	TRBV10-3	TRBD2	TRBJ2-2	NA
CASSRSGGTSDYNEQFF	TGTGCCAGCTCAAGAAGCGGCGGGACTAGCGACTACAATGAGCAGTTCTTC	TRBV18	TRBD2	TRBJ2-1	many
CASSGQGPTDTQYF	TGTGCCAGCAGCGGACAGGGCCCCACAGATACGCAGTATTTT	TRBV2	TRBD1	TRBJ2-3	many
CASSLSRGRGYGYTF	TGTGCCAGCAGTTTGTCCAGGGGGCGCGGCTATGGCTACACCTTC	TRBV5-6	TRBD1	TRBJ1-2	NA
CASSRNRDQPQHF	TGTGCCAGTAGTCGCAACAGGGATCAGCCCCAGCATTTT	TRBV19	NA	TRBJ1-5	few
CASSLGTGVAEAFF	TGTGCCAGCAGTTTAGGGACAGGGGTGGCTGAAGCTTTCTTT	TRBV27	TRBD1	TRBJ1-1	many
CASSEFRNNYGYTF	TGTGCCAGCAGTGAATTTCGGAATAACTATGGCTACACCTTC	TRBV2	NA	TRBJ1-2	few
CASSLSSGNYNEQFF	TGTGCCAGCAGCTTATCCAGCGGGAACTACAATGAGCAGTTCTTC	TRBV7-9	TRBD2	TRBJ2-1	many
CASRTTGPSSGNTIYF	TGTGCCAGCAGGACGACAGGCCCTAGCTCTGGAAACACCATATATTTT	TRBV6-2/TRBV6-3	NA	TRBJ1-3	NA
CASKPGWGSNEQFF	TGTGCCAGCAAGCCGGGGTGGGGGTCCAATGAGCAGTTCTTC	TRBV6-1	NA	TRBJ2-1	few
CSVRGQYTDTQYF	TGCAGCGTCCGAGGACAGTACACAGATACGCAGTATTTT	TRBV29-1	NA	TRBJ2-3	many
CASSSAGAEETQYF	TGTGCCAGCAGTTCCGCAGGGGCGGAGGAGACCCAGTACTTC	TRBV28	NA	TRBJ2-5	many
CASSLASGGVGNTQYF	TGTGCCAGCAGCTTAGCCAGCGGGGGGGTTGGCAATACGCAGTATTTT	TRBV11-2	TRBD2	TRBJ2-3	many
CASSGTSGSTYTQYF	TGCGCCAGTTCCGGGACTAGCGGTAGCACATATACGCAGTATTTT	TRBV5-1	TRBD2	TRBJ2-3	many
CASSSAGLANPEYF	TGTGCCAGCAGCTCAGCGGGACTAGCGAACCCCGAGTACTTC	TRBV28	TRBD2	TRBJ2-5	many
CASGIVGANVLTF	TGTGCTAGTGGAATAGTGGGGGCCAACGTCCTGACTTTC	TRBV12-5	NA	TRBJ2-6	many
CASRVQTNSPLHF	TGTGCCAGCAGGGTTCAGACTAATTCACCCCTCCACTTT	TRBV28	NA	TRBJ1-6	NA
CASSPTLSTSGRSYEQYF	TGCGCCAGCAGTCCCACGCTATCGACTAGCGGGAGGTCCTACGAGCAGTACTTC	TRBV10-1	TRBD2	TRBJ2-7	many
CASSLIGQGALYNEQFF	TGTGCCAGCAGCTTAATAGGACAGGGGGCTTTATACAATGAGCAGTTCTTC	TRBV7-9	TRBD1	TRBJ2-1	few
CATLLWGTDTQYF	TGTGCCACCCTTCTCTGGGGCACAGATACGCAGTATTTT	TRBV11-2	NA	TRBJ2-3	many
CASRLGGMEVDEQFF	TGTGCCAGCAGATTAGGTGGGATGGAGGTGGATGAGCAGTTCTTC	TRBV28	NA	TRBJ2-1	many
CASSPLGAYNQPQHF	TGTGCCAGCAGCCCTTTGGGGGCCTACAATCAGCCCCAGCATTTT	TRBV28	NA	TRBJ1-5	many
CASSPLGGTSGNYEQYF	TGTGCCAGCAGCCCCCTAGGGGGGACTAGCGGGAACTACGAGCAGTACTTC	TRBV7-2	TRBD2	TRBJ2-7	many
CASSSQGIYNEQFF	TGTGCCAGCAGCTCACAGGGGATCTACAATGAGCAGTTCTTC	TRBV7-9	TRBD1	TRBJ2-1	many
CASSQGTGRGGEFF	TGTGCCAGCAGCCAAGGCACTGGGCGGGGCGGGGAGTTCTTC	TRBV7-9	NA	TRBJ2-1	many
CASADRGSYEQYF	TGTGCTAGTGCCGACCGGGGCTCCTACGAGCAGTACTTC	TRBV12-5	NA	TRBJ2-7	few
CASSLEGDGFNSPLHF	TGTGCCAGCTCCCTAGAAGGAGACGGATTTAATTCACCCCTCCACTTT	TRBV18	NA	TRBJ1-6	many
CASSQWARNTEAFF	TGCGCCAGCAGCCAGTGGGCACGGAACACTGAAGCTTTCTTT	TRBV4-1	NA	TRBJ1-1	NA
CSASPRTSGTSYEQYF	TGCAGTGCTAGCCCCAGGACTAGCGGGACCTCCTACGAGCAGTACTTC	TRBV20-1	TRBD2	TRBJ2-7	many
CASSARGGDEKLFF	TGTGCCAGCAGTGCCAGGGGCGGAGATGAAAAACTGTTTTTT	TRBV2	NA	TRBJ1-4	many
CSARNSAAYTGELFF	TGCAGTGCTAGAAATAGCGCCGCCTACACCGGGGAGCTGTTTTTT	TRBV20-1	NA	TRBJ2-2	few
CASSQFGNMGSGYTF	TGTGCCAGCAGCCAATTTGGGAATATGGGGTCTGGCTACACCTTC	TRBV3-1	NA	TRBJ1-2	many
CSVLDPLQGLFYEQYF	TGCAGCGTTTTAGACCCCCTGCAGGGCCTCTTCTACGAGCAGTACTTC	TRBV29-1	NA	TRBJ2-7	NA
CASSESQEAGDTEAFF	TGTGCCAGCAGTGAAAGCCAGGAGGCGGGCGACACTGAAGCTTTCTTT	TRBV2	NA	TRBJ1-1	many
CASSLGGLAGAWETQYF	TGTGCCAGCAGCTTGGGGGGACTAGCGGGAGCGTGGGAGACCCAGTACTTC	TRBV5-8	TRBD2	TRBJ2-5	many